The clone carrying this TCR beta chain was counted once. The antigen is undetermined. Assay: immunoSEQ multiplex PCR; the TCRdb copy retains only in-frame clones and omits some. This table has around 85,000 clones, around 90% appearing once. This sample is part of a study of identifying expanded T cells in peripheral blood. Study findings and constraints: Clone count variance between roughly 2-week samples rose with total template count.

The V end was cut by 2 bases, the J end by 7 bases, with 12 bases between. Germline CDR1 is MGHDK and CDR2 is SYGVNS. The CDR3 loop spans 15 amino acids. The sequenced sample was blood. This sequence joins TRBV25-1 and TRBJ1-6; D might be TRBD1 (6 bases). The TCR sequence derives from a person between 18 and 70 years old in good health. CDR3 sequence: CASSEGGATNSPLHF. In DNA, the CDR3 is TGTGCCAGCAGTGAAGGGGGGGCGACGAATTCACCCCTCCACTTT.